A single sample gave rise to the 10 T cell receptor beta chains below, sequenced in a study of blood T cell repertoires in COVID-19 (dated by TCRdb to the early 2020s). The library was prepared using the immunoSEQ multiplex PCR assay. The table comes from immuneACCESS by way of TCRdb, which keeps in-frame sequences with V and J called. Part of the clones is missing from these tables; in studies checked, under half for an unresolved V gene and the rest for unknown reasons. Counted in this sample were fewer than 350,000 clones; about 86% of them appeared once. The ten largest account for about 2.2% of the sample. Sequenced sample: peripheral blood. The receptor source for this set is a woman in her thirties who had recovered from COVID-19.

The V gene is TRBV19, the J gene TRBJ2-5; TRBD2 matches 15 bases. The junction had 6 bases not matched to a gene; V was cut back by 5 bases and J by 5 bases. Germline V gene data show CDR1 as LNHDA and CDR2 as SQIVND (reference sequence). The CDR3 is 16 amino acids. CDR3 region: CASSPRTSGGGETQYF. The DNA of the CDR3 is TGTGCCAGTAGTCCCCGGACTAGCGGGGGGGGTGAGACCCAGTACTTC. Based on the CDR3 plus reference TRBV19 and TRBJ2-5, the full variable domain is DGGITQSPKYLFRKEGQNVTLSCEQNLNHDAMYWYRQDPGQGLRLIYYSQIVNDFQKGDIAEGYSVSREKKESFPLTVTSAQKNPTAFYLCASSPRTSGGGETQYFGPGTRLLVL.

V and J are TRBV19 and TRBJ2-1, with TRBD1 matching over 7 bases. CDR3 size: 15 residues. Germline V lookup: CDR1 LNHDA, CDR2 SQIVND (reference sequence). V lost 5 bases to trimming and J lost 3 bases; unmatched junction nucleotides: 7. The CDR3: CASSSGTEIYNEQFF. In DNA, the CDR3 is TGTGCCAGTAGTTCCGGGACAGAGATCTACAATGAGCAGTTCTTC. Together with reference TRBV19 and TRBJ2-1, the CDR3 gives the full variable domain: DGGITQSPKYLFRKEGQNVTLSCEQNLNHDAMYWYRQDPGQGLRLIYYSQIVNDFQKGDIAEGYSVSREKKESFPLTVTSAQKNPTAFYLCASSSGTEIYNEQFFGPGTRLTVL.

The chain recombines TRBV5-6 with TRBJ2-7; perhaps TRBD1 as D (5 bases). Germline CDR1 SGHDT, CDR2 YYEEEE. V lost 2 bases and J 0 bases, leaving 9 bases between the germline ends. The CDR3 sequence is 14 residues long. CDR3 in DNA: TGTGCCAGCAGCTTCTTCGACAGCTCCTACGAGCAGTACTTC. It is translated as CASSFFDSSYEQYF.

The sample holds a few counts of this clone. The chain uses TRBV7-9 and TRBJ2-2, with D possibly matching TRBD1 (5 bases). Looked up from germline, CDR1 is SEHNR and CDR2 is FQNEAQ (reference sequence). This CDR3 has 14 residues. V lost 4 bases, J lost 6 bases, and 12 bases lay in between. CDR3 loop: CASSSAGIPGELFF. CDR3 in DNA: TGTGCCAGCAGCTCGGCAGGGATCCCCGGGGAGCTGTTTTTT.

The V gene is TRBV5-1, the J gene TRBJ1-1; D remains ambiguous. The CDR3 sequence is 15 residues long. Germline CDR1 and CDR2: SGHRS and YFSETQ. V dropped 0 bases and J dropped 0 bases, with 9 bases sitting between them. For the CDR3, the DNA is TGCGCCAGCAGCTTGGACCGGAGCATGAACACTGAAGCTTTCTTT. This gives the protein CASSLDRSMNTEAFF.

The chain uses TRBV4-1 and TRBJ2-7; tentative D call: TRBD2 (5 bases). V was clipped by 1 base and J by 0 bases, with 10 bases between them. Per the germline V gene, CDR1 is MGHRA and CDR2 is YSYEKL. This CDR3 has 15 amino acids. CDR3 amino acids: CASSQASGLSYEQYF. CDR3 DNA: TGCGCCAGCAGCCAAGCCAGCGGACTCTCCTACGAGCAGTACTTC.

The rearrangement links TRBV3-1 (or the pseudogene TRBV3-2) to TRBJ1-2; D call uncertain. The CDR3 extends over 14 amino acids. Trimming removed 4 bases from V and 7 bases from J, with 16 bases in between. Germline V CDR1 and CDR2: LGHDT, YNNKEL (reference sequence). In nucleotides, the CDR3 is TGTGCCAGCAGCCTAGGTGGACTTTCGGGTGGCTACACCTTC. Protein: CASSLGGLSGGYTF.

The chain has TRBV5-5 and TRBJ1-5, with 9 bases aligning to TRBD1. V shed 0 bases and J 6 bases; nucleotides not matched to a gene: 7. The CDR3 contains 16 residues. In germline, CDR1 is SGHKS, CDR2 YYEKEE (reference sequence). The CDR3 sequence is CASSLEGQGYLQPQHF. The CDR3, as DNA: TGTGCCAGCAGCTTGGAAGGACAGGGGTATCTTCAGCCCCAGCATTTT.

This clone came up once. Compared with germline, one end of the junction differs, possibly owing to a read error. The V and J genes are TRBV7-9 and TRBJ2-4, with a possible D match to TRBD2 (5 bases). The CDR3 loop spans 11 amino acids. Per germline, CDR1 SEHNR and CDR2 FQNEAQ (reference sequence). CDR3 in DNA: TGTGCCAGCAGCGCAAGCGGTCCGGGGTTCTTC. Translating it yields CASSASGPGFF.

For the CDR3, the DNA is TGTGCCAGCAGCCTGGGACAGGCCGGGGAGCTGTTTTTT. Its translation: CASSLGQAGELFF. The rearrangement uses TRBV11-2 and TRBJ2-2; 8 nucleotides match TRBD1. The CDR3 contains 13 residues. Trimming took 5 bases from V and 6 from J; bases not matched to a gene: 2. The germline V gene encodes CDR1 SGHAT and CDR2 FQNNGV. Full variable domain (remainder filled in from reference TRBV11-2 and TRBJ2-2): EAGVAQSPRYKIIEKRQSVAFWCNPISGHATLYWYQQILGQGPKLLIQFQNNGVVDDSQLPKDRFSAERLKGVDSTLKIQPAKLEDSAVYLCASSLGQAGELFFGEGSRLTVL.